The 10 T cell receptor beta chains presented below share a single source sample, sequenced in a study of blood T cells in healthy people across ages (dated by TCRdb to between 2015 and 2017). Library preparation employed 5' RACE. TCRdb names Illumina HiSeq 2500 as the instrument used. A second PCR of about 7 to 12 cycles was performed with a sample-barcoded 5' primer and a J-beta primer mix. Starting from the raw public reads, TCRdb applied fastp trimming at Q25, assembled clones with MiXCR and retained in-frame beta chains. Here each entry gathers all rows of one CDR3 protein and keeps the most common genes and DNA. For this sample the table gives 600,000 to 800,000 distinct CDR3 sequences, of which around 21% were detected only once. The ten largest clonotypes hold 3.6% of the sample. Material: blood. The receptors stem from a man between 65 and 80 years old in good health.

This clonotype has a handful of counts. CDR3 nucleotide sequence: TGTGCCAGCAGCGGCTCAGGGGGCCGGGAGCAGTACTTC. This sequence encodes CASSGSGGREQYF. The gene calls are TRBV9 and TRBJ2-7; 8 bases line up with TRBD1. Losses at the gene ends were 3 bases for V and 7 bases for J; bases not matched to a gene: 6. The CDR3 length is 13 residues. Per the germline V gene, CDR1 is SGDLS and CDR2 is YYNGEE.

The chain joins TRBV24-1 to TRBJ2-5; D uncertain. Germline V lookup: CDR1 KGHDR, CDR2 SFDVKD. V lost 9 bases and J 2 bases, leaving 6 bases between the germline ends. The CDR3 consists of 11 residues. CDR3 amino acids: CATGNQETQYF. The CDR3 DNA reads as TGTGCCACCGGGAATCAAGAGACCCAGTACTTC.

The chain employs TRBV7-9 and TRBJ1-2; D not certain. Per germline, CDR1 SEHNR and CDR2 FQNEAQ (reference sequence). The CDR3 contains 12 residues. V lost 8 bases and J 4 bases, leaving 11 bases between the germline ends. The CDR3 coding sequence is TGTGCCAGCGACCCGGGGAGCTATGGCTACACCTTC. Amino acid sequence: CASDPGSYGYTF.

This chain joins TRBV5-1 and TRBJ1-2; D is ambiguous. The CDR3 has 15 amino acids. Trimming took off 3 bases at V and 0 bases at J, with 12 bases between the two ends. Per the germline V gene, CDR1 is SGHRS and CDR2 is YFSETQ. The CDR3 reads CASSSDGNANYGYTF. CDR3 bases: TGCGCCAGCAGCTCGGATGGGAACGCTAACTATGGCTACACCTTC.

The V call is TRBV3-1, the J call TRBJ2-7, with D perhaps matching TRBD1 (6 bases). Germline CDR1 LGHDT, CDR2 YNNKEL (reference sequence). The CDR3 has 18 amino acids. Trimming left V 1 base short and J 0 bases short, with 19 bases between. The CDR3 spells CASSQVFEFRDNSYEQYF. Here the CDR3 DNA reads TGTGCCAGCAGCCAAGTTTTCGAATTCCGGGACAACTCCTACGAGCAGTACTTC.

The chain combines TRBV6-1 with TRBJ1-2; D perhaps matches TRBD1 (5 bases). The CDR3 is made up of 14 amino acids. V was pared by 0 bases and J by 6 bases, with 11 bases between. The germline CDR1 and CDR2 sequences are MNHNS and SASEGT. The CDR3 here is CASSEAGGVDGYTF. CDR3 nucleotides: TGTGCCAGCAGTGAAGCAGGAGGGGTGGATGGCTACACCTTC.

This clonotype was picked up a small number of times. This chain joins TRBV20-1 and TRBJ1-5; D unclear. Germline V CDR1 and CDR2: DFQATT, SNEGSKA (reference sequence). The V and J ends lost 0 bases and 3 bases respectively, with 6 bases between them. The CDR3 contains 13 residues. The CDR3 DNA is TGCAGTGCTAGAGATGAGGACAATCAGCCCCAGCATTTT. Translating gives CSARDEDNQPQHF.

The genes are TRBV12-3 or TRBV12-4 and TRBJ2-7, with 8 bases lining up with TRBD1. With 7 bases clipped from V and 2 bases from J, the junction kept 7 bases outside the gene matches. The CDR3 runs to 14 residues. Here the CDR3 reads CASNDRGPPYEQYF. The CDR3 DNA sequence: TGTGCCAGCAATGACAGGGGTCCGCCCTACGAGCAGTACTTC.

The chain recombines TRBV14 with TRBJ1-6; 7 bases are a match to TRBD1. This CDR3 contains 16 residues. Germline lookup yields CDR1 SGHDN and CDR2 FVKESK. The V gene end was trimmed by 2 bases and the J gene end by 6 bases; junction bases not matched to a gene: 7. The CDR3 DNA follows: TGTGCCAGCAGCCAAACCCCGACAGGGCCTAATTCACCCCTCCACTTT. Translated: CASSQTPTGPNSPLHF. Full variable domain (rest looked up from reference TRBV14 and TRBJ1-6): EAGVTQFPSHSVIEKGQTVTLRCDPISGHDNLYWYRRVMGKEIKFLLHFVKESKQDESGMPNNRFLAERTGGTYSTLKVQPAELEDSGVYFCASSQTPTGPNSPLHFGNGTRLTVT.

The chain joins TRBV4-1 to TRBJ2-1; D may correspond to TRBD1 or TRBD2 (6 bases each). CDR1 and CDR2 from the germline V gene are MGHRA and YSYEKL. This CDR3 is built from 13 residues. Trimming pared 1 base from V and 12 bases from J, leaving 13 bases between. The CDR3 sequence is CASSQGAGEVQFF. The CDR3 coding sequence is TGCGCCAGCAGCCAAGGAGCAGGGGAGGTGCAGTTCTTC.